This T cell receptor (beta chain) is from a study of radiotherapy plus CTLA-4 blockade in lung cancer. Sequenced by immunoSEQ multiplex PCR; TCRdb stores in-frame clones only, minus some. Of fewer than 35,000 clones in the sample, about four fifths were seen once. A word on this clone: Antigen specificity is unknown.

Trimming shortened V by 0 bases and J by 0 bases, and 9 bases separated the two germline ends. The CDR3 runs to 15 residues. In germline, CDR1 is SGHTS, CDR2 YDEGEE. Study-level results: Blood-borne expansion of tumor-derived TCR clones followed radiotherapy plus ipilimumab. Alongside interferon-beta, early blood T cell clone dynamics were reportedly the best predictor of response.

The sequence came from a human donor with non-small cell lung cancer that progressed on radiotherapy plus ipilimumab. The input for sequencing was peripheral blood, taken from a patient treated with radiotherapy plus ipilimumab. The chain has TRBV5-8 and TRBJ1-1; D is unresolved. CDR3 sequence: CASSLAPPVNTEAFF. The CDR3 DNA sequence: TGTGCCAGCAGCTTGGCCCCGCCGGTGAACACTGAAGCTTTCTTT.